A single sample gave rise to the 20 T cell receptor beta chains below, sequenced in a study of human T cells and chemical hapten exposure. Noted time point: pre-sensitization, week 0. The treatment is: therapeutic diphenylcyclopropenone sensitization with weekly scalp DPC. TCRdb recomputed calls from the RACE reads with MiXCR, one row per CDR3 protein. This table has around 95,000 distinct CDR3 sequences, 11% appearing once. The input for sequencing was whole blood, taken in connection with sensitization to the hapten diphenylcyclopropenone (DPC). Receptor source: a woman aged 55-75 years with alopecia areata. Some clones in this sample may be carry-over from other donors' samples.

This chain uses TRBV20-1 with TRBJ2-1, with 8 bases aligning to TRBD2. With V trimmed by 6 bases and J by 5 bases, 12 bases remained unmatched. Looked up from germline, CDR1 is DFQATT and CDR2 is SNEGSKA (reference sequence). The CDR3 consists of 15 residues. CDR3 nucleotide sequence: TGCAGTGCCGGAGGGGTGGCTAGCGGGCACAATGAGCAGTTCTTC. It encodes CSAGGVASGHNEQFF.

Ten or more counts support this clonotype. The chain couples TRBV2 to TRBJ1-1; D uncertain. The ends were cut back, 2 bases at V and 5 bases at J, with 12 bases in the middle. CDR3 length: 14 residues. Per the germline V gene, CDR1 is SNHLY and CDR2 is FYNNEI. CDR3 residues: CASSEFVPGTEAFF. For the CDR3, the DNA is TGTGCCAGCAGTGAATTTGTCCCGGGTACTGAAGCTTTCTTT.

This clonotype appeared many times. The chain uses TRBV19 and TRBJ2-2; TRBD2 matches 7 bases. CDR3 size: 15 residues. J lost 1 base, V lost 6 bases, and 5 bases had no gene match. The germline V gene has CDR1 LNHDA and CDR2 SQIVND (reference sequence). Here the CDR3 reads CASRGLAENTGELFF. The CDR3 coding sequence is TGTGCCAGTAGAGGCCTAGCGGAGAACACCGGGGAGCTGTTTTTT.

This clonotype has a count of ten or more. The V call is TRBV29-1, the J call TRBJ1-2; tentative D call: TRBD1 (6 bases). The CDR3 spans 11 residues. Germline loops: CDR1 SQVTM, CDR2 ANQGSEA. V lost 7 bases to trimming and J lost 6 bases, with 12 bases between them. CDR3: CSAGRGDGYTF. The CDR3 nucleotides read TGCAGCGCCGGTAGGGGGGATGGCTACACCTTC.

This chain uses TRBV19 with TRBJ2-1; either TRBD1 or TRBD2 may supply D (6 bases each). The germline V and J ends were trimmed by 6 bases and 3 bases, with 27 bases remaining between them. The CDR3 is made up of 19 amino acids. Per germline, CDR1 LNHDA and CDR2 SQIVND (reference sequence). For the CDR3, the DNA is TGTGCCAGTAGGGGATCACGCAAAAGTGGGGGCGGGGACTACAATGAGCAGTTCTTC. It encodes CASRGSRKSGGGDYNEQFF.

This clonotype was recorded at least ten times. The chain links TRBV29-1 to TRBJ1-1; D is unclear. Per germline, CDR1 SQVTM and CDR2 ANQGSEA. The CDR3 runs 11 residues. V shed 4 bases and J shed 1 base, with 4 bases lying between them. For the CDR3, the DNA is TGCAGCGTTGTGAGGAACACTGAAGCTTTCTTT. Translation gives CSVVRNTEAFF.

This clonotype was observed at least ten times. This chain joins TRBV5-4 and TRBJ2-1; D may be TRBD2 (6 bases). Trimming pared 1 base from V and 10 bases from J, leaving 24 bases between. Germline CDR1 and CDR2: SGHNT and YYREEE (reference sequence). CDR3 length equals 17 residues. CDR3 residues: CASSLTASAGPRAEQFF. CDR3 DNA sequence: TGTGCCAGCAGCTTGACAGCCTCTGCGGGGCCGCGCGCGGAGCAGTTCTTC.

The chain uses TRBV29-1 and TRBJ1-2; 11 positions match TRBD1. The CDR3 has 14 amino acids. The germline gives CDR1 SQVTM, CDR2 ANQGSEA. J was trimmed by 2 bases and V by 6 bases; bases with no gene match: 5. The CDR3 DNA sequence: TGCAGCGTGATAGGGACAGGGGGAAACTATGGCTACACCTTC. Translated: CSVIGTGGNYGYTF. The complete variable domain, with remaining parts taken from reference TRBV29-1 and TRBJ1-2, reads SAVISQKPSRDICQRGTSLTIQCQVDSQVTMMFWYRQQPGQSLTLIATANQGSEATYESGFVIDKFPISRPNLTFSTLTVSNMSPEDSSIYLCSVIGTGGNYGYTFGSGTRLTVV.

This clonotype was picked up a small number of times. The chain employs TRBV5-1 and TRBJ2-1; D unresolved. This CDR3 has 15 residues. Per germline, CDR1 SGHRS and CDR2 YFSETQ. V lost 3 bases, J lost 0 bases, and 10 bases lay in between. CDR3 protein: CASSSGIRSYNEQFF. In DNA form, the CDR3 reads TGCGCCAGCAGCTCAGGTATCCGCTCCTACAATGAGCAGTTCTTC.

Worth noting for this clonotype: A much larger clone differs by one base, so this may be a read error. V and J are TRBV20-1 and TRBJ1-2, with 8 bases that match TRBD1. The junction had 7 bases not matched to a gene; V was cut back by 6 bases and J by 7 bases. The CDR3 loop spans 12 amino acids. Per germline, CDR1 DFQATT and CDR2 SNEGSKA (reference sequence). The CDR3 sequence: CSAADRVGGYTF. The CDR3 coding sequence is TGCAGTGCCGCGGACAGGGTCGGTGGCTACACCTTC.

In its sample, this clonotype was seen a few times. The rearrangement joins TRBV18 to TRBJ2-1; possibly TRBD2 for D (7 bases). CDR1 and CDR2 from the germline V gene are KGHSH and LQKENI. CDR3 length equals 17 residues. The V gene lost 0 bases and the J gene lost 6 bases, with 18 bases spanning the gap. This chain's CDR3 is CASSPPFRGRGGNEQFF. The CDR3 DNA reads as TGTGCCAGCTCACCACCGTTCCGCGGGAGAGGGGGCAATGAGCAGTTCTTC.

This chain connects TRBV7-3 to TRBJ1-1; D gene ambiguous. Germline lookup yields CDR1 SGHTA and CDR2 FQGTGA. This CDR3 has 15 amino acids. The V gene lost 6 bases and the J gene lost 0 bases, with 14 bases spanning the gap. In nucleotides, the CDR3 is TGTGCCAGCAGACTCGGCGCAGCCATGAACACTGAAGCTTTCTTT. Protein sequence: CASRLGAAMNTEAFF.

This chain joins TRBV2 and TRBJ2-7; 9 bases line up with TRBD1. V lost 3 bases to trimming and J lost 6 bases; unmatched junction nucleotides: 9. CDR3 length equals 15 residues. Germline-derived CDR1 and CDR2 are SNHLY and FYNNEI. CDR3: CASSDMGQGTREQYF. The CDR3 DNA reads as TGTGCCAGCAGTGATATGGGACAGGGAACTCGCGAGCAGTACTTC. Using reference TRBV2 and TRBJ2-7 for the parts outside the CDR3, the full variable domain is EPEVTQTPSHQVTQMGQEVILRCVPISNHLYFYWYRQILGQKVEFLVSFYNNEISEKSEIFDDQFSVERPDGSNFTLKIRSTKLEDSAMYFCASSDMGQGTREQYFGPGTRLTVT.

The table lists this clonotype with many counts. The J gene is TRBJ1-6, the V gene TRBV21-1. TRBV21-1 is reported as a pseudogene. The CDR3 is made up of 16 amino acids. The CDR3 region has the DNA TGTGCCAGCAGCAAATTCGAGGGGACTACTAATTCACCCCTCCACTTT. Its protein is CASSKFEGTTNSPLHF.

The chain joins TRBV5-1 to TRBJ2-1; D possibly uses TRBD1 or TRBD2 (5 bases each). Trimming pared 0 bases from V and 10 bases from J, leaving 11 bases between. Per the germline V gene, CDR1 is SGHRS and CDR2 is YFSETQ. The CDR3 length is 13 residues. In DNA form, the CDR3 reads TGCGCCAGCAGCTTGGCCACGGGGCCCGAGCAGTTCTTC. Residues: CASSLATGPEQFF.

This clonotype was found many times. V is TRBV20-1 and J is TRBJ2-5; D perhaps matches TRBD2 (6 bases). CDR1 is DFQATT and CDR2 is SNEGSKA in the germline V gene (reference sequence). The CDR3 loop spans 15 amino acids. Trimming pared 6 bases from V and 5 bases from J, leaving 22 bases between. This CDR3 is CSAHPAASAWETQYF. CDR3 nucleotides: TGCAGTGCCCACCCGGCGGCTAGCGCCTGGGAGACCCAGTACTTC.

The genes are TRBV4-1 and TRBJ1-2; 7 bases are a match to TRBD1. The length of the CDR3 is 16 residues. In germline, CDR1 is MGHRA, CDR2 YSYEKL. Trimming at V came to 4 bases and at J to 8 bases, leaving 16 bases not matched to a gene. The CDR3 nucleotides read TGCGCCAGCAGCCGGTGGGGCGAGACAGGGCTCGAGGGCTACACCTTC. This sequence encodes CASSRWGETGLEGYTF.

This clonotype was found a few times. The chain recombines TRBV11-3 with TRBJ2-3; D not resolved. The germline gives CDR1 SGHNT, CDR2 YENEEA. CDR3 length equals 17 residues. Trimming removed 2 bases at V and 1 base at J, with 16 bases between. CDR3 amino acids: CASSLSGRLYGTDTQYF. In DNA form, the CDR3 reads TGTGCCAGCAGCTTATCGGGCAGACTCTATGGCACAGATACGCAGTATTTT. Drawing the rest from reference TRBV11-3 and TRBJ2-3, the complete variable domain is EAGVVQSPRYKIIEKKQPVAFWCNPISGHNTLYWYLQNLGQGPELLIRYENEEAVDDSQLPKDRFSAERLKGVDSTLKIQPAELGDSAVYLCASSLSGRLYGTDTQYFGPGTRLTVL.

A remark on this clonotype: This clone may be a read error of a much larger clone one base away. The CDR3 is CSAGKAFYGYTF. DNA for the CDR3: TGCAGCGCCGGGAAGGCGTTCTATGGCTACACCTTC. This chain joins TRBV29-1 and TRBJ1-2; D uncertain. Per the germline V gene, CDR1 is SQVTM and CDR2 is ANQGSEA. The V gene lost 7 bases and the J gene lost 4 bases, with 13 bases spanning the gap. The CDR3 totals 12 residues.

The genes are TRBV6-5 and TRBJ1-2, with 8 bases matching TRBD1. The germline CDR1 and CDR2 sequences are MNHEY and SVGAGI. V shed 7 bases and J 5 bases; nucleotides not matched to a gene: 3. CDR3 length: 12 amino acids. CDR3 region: CASKNRGYGYTF. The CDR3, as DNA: TGTGCCAGCAAAAACAGGGGGTATGGCTACACCTTC.